Described below is a single TCR beta chain sequence and its context. Trimming stripped 2 bases from V and 3 bases from J, with 7 bases between. This CDR3 has 13 amino acids. CDR1 and CDR2 from the germline V gene are ENHRY and SYGVKD. Using immunoSEQ multiplex PCR, the repertoire was profiled, and TCRdb retains in-frame clones only, with some absent. The sample lists fewer than 350,000 clones, around 88% occurring once. These data come from a study of blood T cell repertoires in COVID-19. The sequenced sample was peripheral blood. This receptor was identified in a woman in her 30s with COVID-19, enrolled during active disease. V and J are TRBV10-3 and TRBJ1-1, with no clear D. The CDR3 DNA follows: TGTGCCATCAGTGAGGTAGGAGACACTGAAGCTTTCTTT. Translated, it gives CAISEVGDTEAFF.